These T cell receptor beta chains were read from a single sample in a study of CD8+CD57+ T cells in acquired aplastic anemia. TCRdb reprocessed the reads with MiXCR, giving one entry per CDR3 protein. The table shows hundreds of thousands of distinct CDR3 sequences, with 60% to 80% occurring only once. The sample was sorted CD4+, CD8+, or CD8+CD57+ T cells (not recorded which) from PBMCs. These receptors all stem from a human donor in good health, serving as a control. CDR3s include the opening cysteine and the closing phenylalanine or tryptophan. Each record gives: D gene, J gene, V gene, CDR3 protein. The D gene is left open where the match is weak.

>NA|TRBJ1-5|TRBV5-8
CASSPRSQPQHF
>NA|TRBJ1-2|TRBV20-1
CSARPTSGGYTF
>NA|TRBJ1-6|TRBV5-1
CASRTQASDNSPLHF
>NA|TRBJ1-2|TRBV7-2
CASSQSVDYGYTF
>TRBD1|TRBJ2-5|TRBV3-1
CASSPTGVQETQYF
>TRBD2|TRBJ2-5|TRBV15
CATSSSGGRRRETQYF
>NA|TRBJ2-1|TRBV11-2
CASSLHQSPYNEQFF
>NA|TRBJ1-2|TRBV12-3/TRBV12-4
CASSSTGYYGYTF
>NA|TRBJ1-1|TRBV7-2
CASSLRINAEAFF
>NA|TRBJ1-1|TRBV12-3/TRBV12-4
CASQGLGDTEAFF
>TRBD1|TRBJ2-5|TRBV28
CAIRGYQETQYF
>NA|TRBJ2-7|TRBV5-1
CASRGGGAYEQYF
>NA|TRBJ1-2|TRBV7-2
CASSLTPGARIAYGYTF
>TRBD1|TRBJ2-7|TRBV20-1
CSAWDRALHEQYF
>NA|TRBJ2-3|TRBV5-5
CASSSEGHTDTQYF
>NA|TRBJ1-6|TRBV7-4
CASSPQGLNNSPLHF
>NA|TRBJ1-2|TRBV20-1
CSARGGSYGYTF
>NA|TRBJ1-2|TRBV20-1
CSAGRNYGYNF
>NA|TRBJ2-7|TRBV5-1
CASSSLGFRSSYEQYF
>TRBD2|TRBJ2-5|TRBV29-1
CSVGGGMSYTQYF
>NA|TRBJ1-6|TRBV20-1
CSATLGTYNSPLHF
>TRBD1|TRBJ1-4|TRBV2
CASSPEGQGGEKLFF